Each of the 24 T cell receptor beta chains below was sequenced from the same sample in a study of blood T cell repertoires in COVID-19. The protocol was immunoSEQ multiplex PCR, while the TCRdb copy is restricted to in-frame clones and leaves out a portion. The sample includes 200,000 or so clones, approximately 88% of them seen just once. The sample consisted of PBMCs or T cells enriched from blood (not recorded which). Receptor source: a woman aged 18-30 years who had recovered from COVID-19.

This sequence joins TRBV9 and TRBJ1-1; TRBD1 might be the D (6 bases). The CDR3 is 15 residues long. V shed 3 bases and J shed 1 base, with 13 bases lying between them. The germline V gene encodes CDR1 SGDLS and CDR2 YYNGEE. CDR3 DNA: TGTGCCAGCAGCGAAATCCAGGGGAGGAACACTGAAGCTTTCTTT. It specifies CASSEIQGRNTEAFF. Combining the CDR3 with reference TRBV9 and TRBJ1-1 gives the whole variable domain DSGVTQTPKHLITATGQRVTLRCSPRSGDLSVYWYQQSLDQGLQFLIQYYNGEERAKGNILERFSAQQFPDLHSELNLSSLELGDSALYFCASSEIQGRNTEAFFGQGTRLTVV.

The gene calls are TRBV2 and TRBJ1-6; D perhaps matches TRBD1 (6 bases). Germline-derived CDR1 and CDR2 are SNHLY and FYNNEI. The CDR3 consists of 15 residues. V lost 6 bases to trimming and J lost 1 base, with 10 bases between them. The CDR3 is CASRPGQSYNSPLHF. The CDR3 DNA sequence: TGTGCCAGCAGACCGGGACAATCCTATAATTCACCCCTCCACTTT.

There are a few counts of this clone. This chain uses TRBV7-9 with TRBJ2-1, with 8 bases lining up with TRBD1. The V segment lost 4 bases and the J segment 10 bases; nucleotides outside the gene matches: 18. Germline V gives CDR1 SEHNR, CDR2 FQNEAQ (reference sequence). This CDR3 is 17 amino acids long. The CDR3 DNA reads as TGTGCCAGCAGCTCAAATTCCGGGACAGGCCCCCGGACAGAGCAGTTCTTC. Encoded protein: CASSSNSGTGPRTEQFF.

The chain couples TRBV7-2 to TRBJ1-6, with D possibly being TRBD1 (6 bases). V shed 5 bases and J shed 10 bases, with 18 bases lying between them. The germline V gene encodes CDR1 SGHTA and CDR2 FQGNSA. This CDR3 has 15 amino acids. The CDR3 nucleotides read TGTGCCAGCAGCCCCCTGGTTGGGGGCCGGTCACCCCTCCACTTT. Amino acid sequence: CASSPLVGGRSPLHF.

This chain links TRBV7-2 with TRBJ2-3, with D maybe TRBD1 (6 bases). CDR1 and CDR2 from the germline V gene are SGHTA and FQGNSA. This CDR3 comprises 13 residues. V shed 4 bases and J shed 6 bases, with 11 bases lying between them. The CDR3 nucleotides are TGTGCCAGCAGCTCAGGGGTCCAGGATACGCAGTATTTT. As protein: CASSSGVQDTQYF.

V and J are TRBV27 and TRBJ2-7; TRBD1 agrees at 9 bases. The CDR3 is made up of 14 amino acids. Germline lookup yields CDR1 MNHEY and CDR2 SMNVEV (reference sequence). With V trimmed by 5 bases and J by 1 base, 3 bases remained unmatched. The CDR3 region has the DNA TGTGCCAGCAGTGGGGACAGGGAGTCCTACGAGCAGTACTTC. It yields the protein CASSGDRESYEQYF.

The V and J genes are TRBV9 and TRBJ1-2; TRBD1 might be the D (5 bases). This CDR3 is built from 15 residues. V lost 3 bases, J lost 6 bases, and 18 bases lay in between. Germline assignment: CDR1 SGDLS and CDR2 YYNGEE. The CDR3 DNA is TGTGCCAGCAGCGATAGGACCGCGACAGTGGATGGCTACACCTTC. Translated: CASSDRTATVDGYTF.

The CDR3 spells CASSLVLAGSSYNEQFF. In DNA form, the CDR3 reads TGCGCCAGCAGCTTGGTATTAGCGGGAAGCTCCTACAATGAGCAGTTCTTC. The J gene is TRBJ2-1, the V gene TRBV5-1, with 8 bases that match TRBD2. Unmatched junction bases numbered 5, after V lost 0 bases and J lost 0 bases. This CDR3 is 17 amino acids long. Germline V gene data show CDR1 as SGHRS and CDR2 as YFSETQ.

V usage is TRBV6-5 and J usage is TRBJ2-5; weak D call: TRBD1 (6 bases). The germline gives CDR1 MNHEY, CDR2 SVGAGI. CDR3 length: 14 residues. Between the trimmed V and J ends, which lost 2 bases and 4 bases, there was a span of 11 bases. The DNA for the CDR3 is TGTGCCAGCAGTTACGGTCTACAGGGAGAGACCCAGTACTTC. Encoded protein: CASSYGLQGETQYF.

The chain recombines TRBV9 with TRBJ2-3, with 7 nucleotides matching TRBD1. CDR3 size: 15 residues. The V gene end was trimmed by 3 bases and the J gene end by 2 bases; junction bases not matched to a gene: 6. Germline CDR1 and CDR2: SGDLS and YYNGEE. In DNA, the CDR3 is TGTGCCAGCAGCGGAAGGGGGCCTGCCACAGATACGCAGTATTTT. Translation: CASSGRGPATDTQYF.

The chain has TRBV6-5 and TRBJ1-2; the D gene is possibly TRBD1 (6 bases). The CDR3 runs 13 residues. Germline lookup yields CDR1 MNHEY and CDR2 SVGAGI. Trimming cost V 4 bases and J 7 bases, with 13 bases left between them. The CDR3 DNA follows: TGTGCCAGCAGTTCCACAGGGTACGGTGGCTACACCTTC. Its translation is CASSSTGYGGYTF.

V and J are TRBV6-1 and TRBJ1-5, with 9 bases fitting TRBD1. Germline-derived CDR1 and CDR2 are MNHNS and SASEGT. This CDR3 has 17 amino acids. V dropped 4 bases and J dropped 0; count of bases not matched to a gene: 7. The DNA of the CDR3 is TGTGCCAGCAGTGTATCCCGGGACAGGGTTAGCAATCAGCCCCAGCATTTT. Protein sequence: CASSVSRDRVSNQPQHF.

The rearrangement uses TRBV6-5 and TRBJ1-3, with D uncertain. V shed 2 bases and J shed 1 base, with 12 bases lying between them. Germline-derived CDR1 and CDR2 are MNHEY and SVGAGI. This CDR3 is built from 16 residues. The CDR3 reads CASSYLSAGSGNTIYF. For the CDR3, the DNA is TGTGCCAGCAGTTACCTTTCAGCGGGATCTGGAAACACCATATATTTT.

The chain employs TRBV28 and TRBJ1-2, with 7 bases matching TRBD1. Germline V lookup: CDR1 MDHEN, CDR2 SYDVKM. The CDR3 length is 11 residues. J lost 13 bases, V lost 6 bases, and 8 bases had no gene match. Written as DNA, the CDR3 is TGTGCCAGCAGCCAAAAGGGACAGTTCACCTTC. It is translated as CASSQKGQFTF.

This clone showed up just once. In DNA form, the CDR3 reads TGTGCCAGCAGTGACAGTTCTGAAGCTTTCTTT. Protein product: CASSDSSEAFF. The chain joins TRBV5-6 to TRBJ1-1; tentative D call: TRBD1 (5 bases). CDR3 length: 11 residues. Looked up from germline, CDR1 is SGHDT and CDR2 is YYEEEE. Trimming removed 5 bases at V and 6 bases at J, with 8 bases between.

The chain has TRBV12-3 or TRBV12-4 and TRBJ2-2; D not certain. The CDR3 consists of 13 residues. The V end lost 3 bases, the J end lost 5 bases, and 7 bases lay between the germline ends. CDR3 sequence: CASSFVRTGELFF. CDR3 nucleotide sequence: TGTGCCAGCAGTTTCGTTCGGACCGGGGAGCTGTTTTTT.

V gene TRBV4-1 combines with J gene TRBJ1-5; possibly TRBD1 for D (6 bases). This CDR3 region has 17 residues. V lost 0 bases and J 7 bases, leaving 19 bases between the germline ends. CDR1 MGHRA and CDR2 YSYEKL come from the germline V gene. The CDR3 spells CASSQEFLGRGDQPQHF. The CDR3 DNA is TGCGCCAGCAGCCAAGAGTTCCTTGGCAGGGGCGACCAGCCCCAGCATTTT.

V and J are TRBV12-3 or TRBV12-4 and TRBJ2-7; D not resolved. V shed 2 bases and J shed 0 bases, with 5 bases lying between them. The length of the CDR3 is 13 residues. This CDR3 is CASSLTHSYEQYF. The DNA for the CDR3 is TGTGCCAGCAGTTTAACTCACTCCTACGAGCAGTACTTC.

This clone was recorded a few times. The V and J genes are TRBV5-8 and TRBJ1-1; D is unresolved. CDR3 size: 15 residues. CDR1 and CDR2 from the germline V gene are SGHTS and YDEGEE. Trimming stripped 0 bases from V and 1 base from J, with 10 bases between. CDR3 sequence reads: CASSLARLRNTEAFF. The CDR3 DNA reads TGTGCCAGCAGCTTGGCCCGACTTAGGAACACTGAAGCTTTCTTT.

The chain joins TRBV28 to TRBJ2-3, with 8 bases matching TRBD1. The trim removed 3 bases at V and 4 bases at J, leaving 6 bases unmatched. Looked up from germline, CDR1 is MDHEN and CDR2 is SYDVKM. There are 15 residues in the CDR3. The CDR3 reads CASSFGTGFPDTQYF. The CDR3 DNA sequence: TGTGCCAGCAGTTTTGGGACAGGTTTTCCAGATACGCAGTATTTT.

This chain connects TRBV3-1 (or the pseudogene TRBV3-2) to TRBJ2-3; TRBD2 is a possible D gene (5 bases). The germline V gene encodes CDR1 LGHDT and CDR2 YNNKEL (reference sequence). The V end was cut by 0 bases, the J end by 0 bases, with 7 bases between. This CDR3 contains 15 residues. CDR3 nucleotide sequence: TGTGCCAGCAGCCAAGAGCAGCGGAGCACAGATACGCAGTATTTT. It yields the protein CASSQEQRSTDTQYF.

The rearrangement links TRBV4-1 to TRBJ1-4; 7 nucleotides agree with TRBD1. The germline V gene has CDR1 MGHRA and CDR2 YSYEKL. The CDR3 consists of 16 residues. J gave up 4 bases and V 0 bases, and 5 bases lay outside the gene matches. The CDR3, as DNA: TGCGCCAGCAGCCAAGATGACAGGGCACTTAATGAAAAACTGTTTTTT. Its protein is CASSQDDRALNEKLFF.

This clone appeared a single time. This chain joins TRBV27 and TRBJ1-4; 7 nucleotides line up with TRBD1. This CDR3 contains 13 residues. After removal of 3 bases from V and 10 bases from J, the junction contained 5 bases not matched to a gene. Per germline, CDR1 MNHEY and CDR2 SMNVEV (reference sequence). The CDR3 spells CASSFIQGGKLFF. DNA of the CDR3: TGTGCCAGCAGTTTTATCCAGGGGGGAAAACTGTTTTTT.

This clone occurred once. The chain joins TRBV7-6 to TRBJ2-6, with D maybe TRBD1 (6 bases). Germline lookup yields CDR1 SGHVS and CDR2 FNYEAQ. The CDR3 consists of 18 residues. Trimming removed 6 bases at V and 4 bases at J, with 22 bases between. In DNA form, the CDR3 reads TGTGCCAGCAGTGAAGGGGGTCCCTCATTGGCCGGGGCCAACGTCCTGACTTTC. Translated: CASSEGGPSLAGANVLTF.